This is a list of T cell receptor beta chains from one sample in a study of cytomegalovirus exposure and HLA in healthy donors. Only in-frame clones appear in the TCRdb table, and some are missing; sequencing was by immunoSEQ multiplex PCR. Among roughly 100,000 clones listed, about 70% were seen once. The sequenced material came from PBMCs. The source is a female donor in good health and CMV-seronegative. The CDR3 runs from the conserved cysteine through the conserved F or W. The order of the fields is J gene, clone size, V gene, D gene, CDR3 DNA, CDR3 protein. D genes are given only for firm matches. Only part of the rows carry a size: once, few, many, or a class if the clone is expanded.

>TRBJ2-3|.|TRBV4-1|.
TGCGCCAGCAGCCCTAACTCGGGTGCTAGCGGCACAGATACGCAGTATTTT
CASSPNSGASGTDTQYF
>TRBJ1-2|.|TRBV19|TRBD1
TGTGCCAGTAGTGTAAGCCAGGGGGCGTATGGCTACACCTTC
CASSVSQGAYGYTF
>TRBJ1-1|.|TRBV11-3|.
TGTGCCAGCAGCTTAGTACCGGGACTCTGGCACACTGAAGCTTTCTTT
CASSLVPGLWHTEAFF
>TRBJ1-1|.|TRBV10-3|.
TGTGCCATCAGTGATAATATGAACACTGAAGCTTTCTTT
CAISDNMNTEAFF
>TRBJ1-2|.|TRBV27|.
TGTGCCAGCAGTTTATCCTGGATACAACAAGAGGATGGCTACACCTTC
CASSLSWIQQEDGYTF
>TRBJ1-1|.|TRBV7-2|.
TGTGCCAGCAGCCTCCTACGCCCGGAAGCTTTCTTT
CASSLLRPEAFF
>TRBJ2-1|few|TRBV29-1|.
TGCAGCGTTGGTTTGCTAGACGGGTCCTACAATGAGCAGTTCTTC
CSVGLLDGSYNEQFF
>TRBJ2-7|.|TRBV19|TRBD1
TGTGCCAGTAGTATCGGGACAGTCCACGGCGAGCAGTACTTC
CASSIGTVHGEQYF
>TRBJ1-1|.|TRBV28|.
TGTGCCAGCAGTTTTTTCAGGGGACGAGCCAACACTGAAGCTTTCTTT
CASSFFRGRANTEAFF
>TRBJ2-5|.|TRBV28|.
TGTGCCAGCAGTTTGACGTCAGGGCGGGGACCCCGCCAAGAGACCCAGTACTTC
CASSLTSGRGPRQETQYF
>TRBJ2-3|.|TRBV5-4|.
TGTGCCAGCAGCGTACACACAGATACGCAGTATTTT
CASSVHTDTQYF
>TRBJ2-1|.|TRBV11-1|.
TGTGCCACCCATAACCTTCGGGTTCGGTCCTACAATGAGCAGTTCTTC
CATHNLRVRSYNEQFF
>TRBJ2-3|.|TRBV7-7|.
TGTGCCAGCAGCTTAGGTAGAACAGATACGCAGTATTTT
CASSLGRTDTQYF
>TRBJ2-5|.|TRBV6-1|.
TGTGCCAGCAGTGAACGGGGAGATAAGCAGTACTTC
CASSERGDKQYF
>TRBJ1-1|.|TRBV18|.
TGTGCCAGCTCACCACCGATGACGGGGACTGAAGCTTTCTTT
CASSPPMTGTEAFF
>TRBJ2-7|few|TRBV2|TRBD1
TGTGCCAGCAGTAGAGGGGGCGTTCTTCTCGAGCAGTACTTC
CASSRGGVLLEQYF
>TRBJ2-1|.|TRBV11-3|.
TGTGCCAGCAGCTTAGATGGGGACTTCAATGAGCAGTTCTTC
CASSLDGDFNEQFF
>TRBJ1-1|.|TRBV11-2|TRBD1
TGTGCCAGCAGCCTCCAACAGGGGCGGAACACTGAAGCTTTCTTT
CASSLQQGRNTEAFF
>TRBJ2-1|.|TRBV4-1|TRBD2
TGCGCCAGCAGCCAAGATCGAGCGGGAAGGTGGAATGAGCAGTTCTTC
CASSQDRAGRWNEQFF
>TRBJ1-5|.|TRBV30|TRBD1
TGTGCCTGGGGGACAGGGAACAATCAGCCCCAGCATTTT
CAWGTGNNQPQHF
>TRBJ2-7|.|TRBV14|TRBD1
TGTGCCAGCAGCCAAGATATCCGGTACGCCGGGACAGGGGTGTACGAGCAGTACTTC
CASSQDIRYAGTGVYEQYF
>TRBJ1-2|once|TRBV5-1|TRBD1
TGCGCCAGCAGCCTAGGACAGGGCGGGGATGGCTACACCTTC
CASSLGQGGDGYTF
>TRBJ1-2|few|TRBV28|.
TGTGCCAGCAGCCGGCGGGGTTGGAATGGCTACACCTTC
CASSRRGWNGYTF
>TRBJ2-1|.|TRBV19|.
TGTGCCAGTAGTATATCAGGGCAGCTAAGGTCCTACAATGAGCAGTTCTTC
CASSISGQLRSYNEQFF
>TRBJ2-1|.|TRBV10-1|.
TGCGCCAGCAGTACGGGAGACGATGAGCAGTTCTTC
CASSTGDDEQFF
>TRBJ2-7|.|TRBV10-1|TRBD2
TGCGCCAGCAGTAGCGGGAGGTCCTACGAGCAGTACTTC
CASSSGRSYEQYF
>TRBJ1-2|.|TRBV28|.
TGTGCCAGCAGTTTCCGCGGTGGCTATGGCTACACCTTC
CASSFRGGYGYTF
>TRBJ1-5|once|TRBV9|TRBD1
TGTGCCAGCAGCGAAGGGGGCCGGGACTTAGATCAGCCCCAGCATTTT
CASSEGGRDLDQPQHF
>TRBJ1-2|.|TRBV28|.
TGTGCCAGCAGTTTAGGAGGGGCTGGCTACACCTTC
CASSLGGAGYTF
>TRBJ2-3|few|TRBV11-2|.
TGTGCCAGCAGCCGTCTTATCCTCGGGAAGACAGATACGCAGTATTTT
CASSRLILGKTDTQYF
>TRBJ2-2|.|TRBV11-3|.
TGTGCCAGCAGCTTAGTAGGGGTGGGGACCGGGGAGCTGTTTTTT
CASSLVGVGTGELFF
>TRBJ2-3|.|TRBV4-1|TRBD2
TGCGCCAGCAGCCCAAGCGGGAACCGAGCAGATACGCAGTATTTT
CASSPSGNRADTQYF
>TRBJ2-5|.|TRBV15|.
TGTGCCACCAGCAGAGACCTGGGCAGGGGGGTACACAGCGAGACCCAGTACTTC
CATSRDLGRGVHSETQYF
>TRBJ2-1|.|TRBV5-4|TRBD2
TGTGCCAGCAGCTTGGGGGGTAGCGGGAACGAGCAGTTCTTC
CASSLGGSGNEQFF
>TRBJ2-1|.|TRBV2|.
TGTGCCAGCAGTGTAGGAGGGAGCTCCTACAATGAGCAGTTCTTC
CASSVGGSSYNEQFF
>TRBJ2-7|.|TRBV28|TRBD2
TGTGCCAGCAGTTTTCCCCTAGCGGGAGTTGCCGACTACGAGCAGTACTTC
CASSFPLAGVADYEQYF
>TRBJ1-2|.|TRBV18|.
TGTGCCAGCTCACCACCAATACAGAGCTATGGCTACACCTTC
CASSPPIQSYGYTF